Listed here are 25 T cell receptor beta chains from one sample, sequenced in a study of early T cells in non-severe SARS-CoV-2 infection. TCRdb independently ran MiXCR on the 5' RACE reads; one entry per CDR3 protein. Of about 110,000 distinct CDR3 sequences in the sample, 9% to 13% were seen once. The sequenced sample consisted of whole blood. These receptors were obtained from an adult who was a healthcare worker with PCR-confirmed SARS-CoV-2 infection or an uninfected control (not recorded which).

The chain is built from TRBV29-1 and TRBJ2-1; 7 positions agree with TRBD2. Germline CDR1 SQVTM, CDR2 ANQGSEA. V lost 6 bases and J lost 2; bases outside the gene matches: 4. The CDR3 length is 13 residues. This CDR3 reads CSVASGTYNEQFF. CDR3 nucleotides: TGCAGCGTGGCTAGCGGAACCTACAATGAGCAGTTCTTC.

The chain recombines TRBV7-6 with TRBJ2-2; D not certain. CDR1 is SGHVS and CDR2 is FNYEAQ in the germline V gene. Trimming took off 6 bases at V and 3 bases at J, with 11 bases between the two ends. This CDR3 has 14 residues. The DNA of the CDR3 is TGTGCCAGCAGTTTTACCGGCGACACCGGGGAGCTGTTTTTT. Translating gives CASSFTGDTGELFF.

The CDR3 loop is CSARDGGNTGELFF. CDR3 nucleotide sequence: TGCAGTGCTAGAGATGGGGGCAATACCGGGGAGCTGTTTTTT. The rearrangement links TRBV20-1 to TRBJ2-2, with D possibly matching TRBD1 (6 bases). V gave up 0 bases and J gave up 5 bases, with 10 bases separating them. The germline V gene encodes CDR1 DFQATT and CDR2 SNEGSKA (reference sequence). The CDR3 has 14 residues.

At least ten counts were recorded for this clonotype. The chain is built from TRBV7-2 and TRBJ2-1; D is perhaps TRBD2 (6 bases). Germline loops: CDR1 SGHTA, CDR2 FQGNSA. Trimming stripped 5 bases from V and 10 bases from J, with 18 bases between. This CDR3 spans 14 amino acids. This chain's CDR3 is CASSLKVPAGEQFF. The CDR3 region has the DNA TGTGCCAGCAGCCTAAAAGTGCCCGCGGGGGAGCAGTTCTTC.

This clonotype was seen more than once but under ten times. The chain carries TRBV29-1 and TRBJ2-7; 8 nucleotides align to TRBD1. CDR1 and CDR2 from the germline V gene are SQVTM and ANQGSEA. Trimming took 6 bases from V and 2 from J; bases not matched to a gene: 9. There are 14 residues in the CDR3. As DNA, the CDR3 is TGCAGCGTCTCGATCGACAGGGGCGCCTACGAGCAGTACTTC. Translated, it gives CSVSIDRGAYEQYF.

For the CDR3, the DNA is TGTGCCAGCAGCCCTCCGGGGCCTTACGAGCAGTACTTC. Its protein product is CASSPPGPYEQYF. The rearrangement uses TRBV7-9 and TRBJ2-7; perhaps D is TRBD1 or TRBD2 (5 bases each). V was pared by 5 bases and J by 4 bases, with 12 bases between. Looked up from germline, CDR1 is SEHNR and CDR2 is FQNEAQ (reference sequence). This CDR3 contains 13 residues.

The rearrangement uses TRBV12-3 or TRBV12-4 and TRBJ1-1, with 7 bases aligning to TRBD1. V shed 5 bases and J 0 bases; nucleotides not matched to a gene: 9. CDR3 length: 16 amino acids. CDR3 in DNA: TGTGCCAGCAGTCCGCCGGGACAGCTTATGAACACTGAAGCTTTCTTT. This sequence encodes CASSPPGQLMNTEAFF.

The CDR3 DNA reads TGCAGCGTTCCCCGGGACAGGAAGAGGGTATACAATGAGCAGTTCTTC. Amino acid sequence: CSVPRDRKRVYNEQFF. This chain joins TRBV29-1 and TRBJ2-1, with 8 bases aligning to TRBD1. This CDR3 comprises 16 residues. Trimming at V came to 5 bases and at J to 4 bases, leaving 13 bases not matched to a gene. Per germline, CDR1 SQVTM and CDR2 ANQGSEA.

The CDR3 bases are TGCAGTGCTACCCGGGTCCCCCCAGTCAGCACAGATACGCAGTATTTT. It is translated as CSATRVPPVSTDTQYF. V is TRBV20-1 and J is TRBJ2-3, with D unresolved. CDR3 size: 16 residues. Trimming pared 4 bases from V and 0 bases from J, leaving 17 bases between. Germline CDR1 and CDR2: DFQATT and SNEGSKA (reference sequence).

The rearrangement uses TRBV7-2 and TRBJ1-1, with unresolved D. V was cut by 3 bases and J by 0 bases, with 5 bases left in between. This CDR3 region has 13 residues. Germline V gene data show CDR1 as SGHTA and CDR2 as FQGNSA. The CDR3 coding sequence is TGTGCCAGCAGCTTTCTGATGAACACTGAAGCTTTCTTT. This gives the protein CASSFLMNTEAFF.

The rearrangement links TRBV7-9 to TRBJ2-7; D not certain. The germline gives CDR1 SEHNR, CDR2 FQNEAQ (reference sequence). This CDR3 comprises 14 residues. V dropped 5 bases and J dropped 2 bases, with 13 bases sitting between them. The CDR3 nucleotides are TGTGCCAGCAGCCCTTCAACCCATACCTACGAGCAGTACTTC. Translation: CASSPSTHTYEQYF.

The rearrangement links TRBV6-4 to TRBJ2-3, with TRBD2 identical over 7 bases. The CDR3 consists of 13 residues. The trim removed 4 bases at V and 4 bases at J, leaving 2 bases unmatched. Looked up from germline, CDR1 is MRHNA and CDR2 is SNTAGT. The CDR3 is CASSARGADTQYF. The CDR3 DNA reads TGTGCCAGCAGTGCCCGGGGGGCAGATACGCAGTATTTT.

This chain links TRBV6-2 or TRBV6-3 with TRBJ2-3; TRBD2 agrees at 12 bases. The CDR3 is 18 amino acids. CDR1 is MNHEY, CDR2 SVGEGT, per germline. V dropped 0 bases and J dropped 3; count of bases not matched to a gene: 7. The CDR3 is CASSYSQTSGGGTDTQYF. Here the CDR3 DNA reads TGTGCCAGCAGTTACTCCCAGACTAGCGGGGGAGGGACAGATACGCAGTATTTT.

A few counts support this clonotype. V gene TRBV6-5 combines with J gene TRBJ2-3; D remains unclear. Germline lookup yields CDR1 MNHEY and CDR2 SVGAGI. V was clipped by 7 bases and J by 6 bases, with 14 bases between them. CDR3 size: 13 residues. CDR3 sequence: CASKRTRADTQYF. The CDR3 DNA sequence: TGTGCCAGCAAGAGGACCCGGGCGGATACGCAGTATTTT.

This clonotype was seen only a few times. The chain uses TRBV12-3 or TRBV12-4 and TRBJ2-4; D is unresolved. The CDR3 is 12 amino acids. With 6 bases removed from V and 0 bases from J, the gap between germline ends came to 3 bases. The CDR3 DNA sequence: TGTGCCAGCAGGAAAGCCAAAAACATTCAGTACTTC. Protein: CASRKAKNIQYF.

The chain uses TRBV11-2 and TRBJ1-1; D is uncertain. V was cut by 2 bases and J by 8 bases, with 9 bases left in between. The germline V gene has CDR1 SGHAT and CDR2 FQNNGV. This CDR3 spans 12 amino acids. CDR3: CASSLLSDEAFF. As DNA, the CDR3 is TGTGCCAGCAGCTTACTAAGTGACGAAGCTTTCTTT.

This clonotype was observed a few times. V and J are TRBV11-1 and TRBJ2-4; 8 bases agree with TRBD1. The germline V gene has CDR1 SGHAT and CDR2 FQDESV (reference sequence). J gave up 6 bases and V 5 bases, and 9 bases lay outside the gene matches. The CDR3 is 15 residues long. CDR3 DNA: TGTGCCAGCAGCACCCAGGACAGGGACACAAACATTCAGTACTTC. It specifies CASSTQDRDTNIQYF.

This clonotype was counted between two and nine times. This sequence joins TRBV7-3 and TRBJ2-4; no clear D gene. Germline V lookup: CDR1 SGHTA, CDR2 FQGTGA. This CDR3 has 13 residues. V lost 1 base and J 8 bases, leaving 9 bases between the germline ends. The CDR3 protein is CASSLIPMDIQYF. The CDR3 DNA follows: TGTGCCAGCAGCTTAATACCTATGGACATTCAGTACTTC.

The sample holds many counts of this clonotype. DNA of the CDR3: TGTGCCAGAGGTGTCGCGGGGGTTAGGAAAGAGACCCAGTACTTC. Translated, it gives CARGVAGVRKETQYF. The chain couples TRBV12-3 or TRBV12-4 to TRBJ2-5; 7 bases match TRBD2. The CDR3 runs to 15 residues. V lost 9 bases to trimming and J lost 3 bases; unmatched junction nucleotides: 13.

This clonotype showed up just a few times. The gene calls are TRBV9 and TRBJ2-3, with D unclear. Germline CDR1 reads SGDLS; CDR2 reads YYNGEE. The CDR3 spans 16 residues. V was clipped by 0 bases and J by 3 bases, with 14 bases between them. CDR3: CASSVGPALRTDTQYF. Here the CDR3 DNA reads TGTGCCAGCAGCGTAGGTCCAGCCCTAAGGACAGATACGCAGTATTTT.

This clonotype was found a few times. The CDR3 sequence is CSAPAGIHFF. CDR3 DNA sequence: TGCAGTGCTCCAGCCGGGATTCATTTCTTC. The chain recombines TRBV20-1 with TRBJ2-1; tentative D call: TRBD2 (5 bases). CDR1 DFQATT and CDR2 SNEGSKA come from the germline V gene (reference sequence). The V end was cut by 5 bases, the J end by 16 bases, with 15 bases between. The CDR3 contains 10 residues.

This clonotype was found a few times. As DNA, the CDR3 is TGTGCCAGCAGCCAGGGGGCCGCTTACAATGAGCAGTTCTTC. It is translated as CASSQGAAYNEQFF. The chain carries TRBV6-1 and TRBJ2-1, with 8 nucleotides matching TRBD1. From germline, CDR1 is MNHNS and CDR2 SASEGT. V was pared by 6 bases and J by 4 bases, with 5 bases of the junction left unmatched. The length of the CDR3 is 14 residues.

The chain employs TRBV29-1 and TRBJ1-2; weak D call: TRBD1 (5 bases). The CDR3 is made up of 14 amino acids. CDR1 is SQVTM and CDR2 is ANQGSEA in the germline V gene. V was trimmed by 3 bases and J by 3 bases, leaving 14 bases between them. The CDR3 reads CSVDRAGLYYGYTF. The CDR3 nucleotides read TGCAGCGTTGATCGGGCAGGGTTATACTATGGCTACACCTTC.

This chain connects TRBV29-1 to TRBJ1-2; D ambiguous. The CDR3 contains 13 residues. Trimming took off 0 bases at V and 6 bases at J, with 11 bases between the two ends. Germline V lookup: CDR1 SQVTM, CDR2 ANQGSEA. Here the CDR3 DNA reads TGCAGCGTTGAAGATCAAGGGTCCCATGGCTACACCTTC. This translates into CSVEDQGSHGYTF. Combining the CDR3 with reference TRBV29-1 and TRBJ1-2 gives the whole variable domain SAVISQKPSRDICQRGTSLTIQCQVDSQVTMMFWYRQQPGQSLTLIATANQGSEATYESGFVIDKFPISRPNLTFSTLTVSNMSPEDSSIYLCSVEDQGSHGYTFGSGTRLTVV.

The rearrangement joins TRBV5-1 to TRBJ2-3; 11 bases are shared with TRBD1. J was trimmed by 3 bases and V by 2 bases; bases with no gene match: 5. Germline CDR1 and CDR2: SGHRS and YFSETQ. The CDR3 runs 16 residues. The CDR3 loop reads CASSFGQGANTDTQYF. The DNA of the CDR3 is TGCGCCAGCAGCTTTGGACAGGGGGCGAATACAGATACGCAGTATTTT.